Below are 27 T cell receptor beta chains sequenced from a single sample in a study of T cells in Graves' hyperthyroidism and ophthalmopathy. Amplification of TCR beta CDR3 regions used RNA as the template. First-round RT-PCR targeting the TCR CDR3 was performed with the HTBI primer set. TCRdb processed the multiplex PCR reads anew with MiXCR; each CDR3 protein has one entry. The data contain some 92,000 distinct CDR3 sequences, approximately 39% of them seen just once; the ten biggest clones take up roughly 10%. Sequencing was carried out using peripheral blood or thyroid tissue (not recorded which). Source of these receptors: a woman aged 25 to 45 with Graves' hyperthyroidism.

Many counts were recorded for this clonotype. The V gene is TRBV15, the J gene TRBJ1-5; no definite D call. The V end was cut by 0 bases, the J end by 4 bases, with 13 bases between. Germline V gene lookup returns CDR1 LNHNV and CDR2 YYDKDF (reference sequence). This CDR3 spans 16 amino acids. The DNA of the CDR3 is TGTGCCACCAGCAGAGATCCCGGGCGGCCAAATCAGCCCCAGCATTTT. Its protein is CATSRDPGRPNQPQHF.

This clonotype appeared many times. The genes are TRBV5-4 and TRBJ1-2, with TRBD1 matching over 8 bases. The CDR3 is 18 residues long. V gave up 3 bases and J gave up 0 bases; unmatched junction bases: 13. The germline gives CDR1 SGHNT, CDR2 YYREEE (reference sequence). CDR3 residues: CASSSVRQGRNANYGYTF. CDR3 nucleotides: TGTGCCAGCAGCTCGGTTAGACAGGGGAGGAATGCTAACTATGGCTACACCTTC.

The gene calls are TRBV4-1 and TRBJ2-7; a possible D gene is TRBD2 (5 bases). The CDR3 runs to 13 residues. Trimming stripped 8 bases from V and 2 bases from J, with 13 bases between. Germline assignment: CDR1 MGHRA and CDR2 YSYEKL. CDR3 residues: CASGLRETYEQYF. Written as DNA, the CDR3 is TGCGCCAGCGGCCTGAGGGAGACCTACGAGCAGTACTTC.

A note on this clonotype: One end of the junction does not line up with germline, which may come from a read error. The rearrangement joins TRBV7-9 to TRBJ1-2, with 7 positions matching TRBD1. CDR3 length: 16 residues. The V gene's germline CDR1 is SEHNR and CDR2 FQNEAQ (reference sequence). DNA for the CDR3: TGTGCCAGCAGCCCCCCCCCGGGACAGAGGCTCTTTGGCTATACCTTC. It codes for CASSPPPGQRLFGYTF.

This clonotype was observed many times. This chain uses TRBV5-1 with TRBJ1-1; the match to TRBD1 covers 9 bases. The CDR3 covers 19 residues. V was clipped by 1 base and J by 10 bases; unmatched bases: 23. CDR1 is SGHRS and CDR2 is YFSETQ in the germline V gene. The CDR3, as DNA: TGCGCCAGCAGCTTGTACAGGGGGCGAAAACCATCACCCTTGGGTGGAGCTTTCTTT. Translated: CASSLYRGRKPSPLGGAFF.

Comments on this clonotype: A junction boundary mismatches the germline segment, possibly from a read error. The gene calls are TRBV20-1 and TRBJ2-5; 16 nucleotides match TRBD2. Looked up from germline, CDR1 is DFQATT and CDR2 is SNEGSKA (reference sequence). This CDR3 has 12 residues. The CDR3 nucleotides read TGCAGTGCGCCGGGACTAGCGGGAGGGCCGCACTTC. This gives the protein CSAPGLAGGPHF.

This clonotype was seen at least ten times. The V gene is TRBV7-2, the J gene TRBJ2-7; maybe TRBD2 (7 bases). From germline, CDR1 is SGHTA and CDR2 FQGNSA. V gave up 1 base and J gave up 3 bases, with 16 bases separating them. This CDR3 comprises 16 residues. CDR3 residues: CASSLGGGGKDYEQYF. The CDR3 nucleotides are TGTGCCAGCAGCTTAGGCGGGGGCGGGAAGGACTACGAGCAGTACTTC.

The chain combines TRBV19 with TRBJ2-3, with D unresolved. The V gene's germline CDR1 is LNHDA and CDR2 SQIVND (reference sequence). This CDR3 spans 13 amino acids. The V end lost 3 bases, the J end lost 7 bases, and 11 bases lay between the germline ends. CDR3 DNA: TGTGCCAGTAGTATCCCCAAACTTAATACGCAGTATTTT. It specifies CASSIPKLNTQYF.

The genes are TRBV9 and TRBJ1-1; 8 bases map to TRBD1. After removal of 4 bases from V and 0 bases from J, the junction contained 5 bases not matched to a gene. Germline lookup yields CDR1 SGDLS and CDR2 YYNGEE. CDR3 length equals 15 residues. The CDR3 here is CASSSGTGVNTEAFF. The CDR3, as DNA: TGTGCCAGCAGCTCCGGGACAGGCGTGAACACTGAAGCTTTCTTT.

The DNA of the CDR3 is TGCAGTGGGAACTTAGCGGGAAACGAGCAGTACTTC. Translating it yields CSGNLAGNEQYF. The chain joins TRBV20-1 to TRBJ2-7, with 8 nucleotides matching TRBD2. Trimming took 7 bases from V and 5 from J; bases not matched to a gene: 7. The CDR3 loop spans 12 amino acids. Germline CDR1 is DFQATT and CDR2 is SNEGSKA (reference sequence).

This clonotype was recorded many times. The rearrangement joins TRBV2 to TRBJ2-7; tentative D call: TRBD2 (6 bases). The CDR3 runs 12 residues. Germline V gives CDR1 SNHLY, CDR2 FYNNEI. The germline V and J ends were trimmed by 8 bases and 0 bases, with 8 bases remaining between them. The CDR3 region is CASVGSSYEQYF. CDR3 nucleotides: TGTGCCAGCGTCGGGAGCTCCTACGAGCAGTACTTC.

This chain uses TRBV7-2 with TRBJ2-7, with 10 positions matching TRBD2. From germline, CDR1 is SGHTA and CDR2 FQGNSA. The CDR3 contains 15 residues. J lost 0 bases, V lost 10 bases, and 9 bases had no gene match. This chain's CDR3 is CAISDSGRVSYEQYF. CDR3 bases: TGTGCCATCAGTGACAGCGGGAGGGTCTCCTACGAGCAGTACTTC.

This clonotype was counted at least ten times. The genes are TRBV10-3 and TRBJ2-3; D is uncertain. The ends were cut back, 2 bases at V and 6 bases at J, with 12 bases in the middle. From germline, CDR1 is ENHRY and CDR2 SYGVKD. This CDR3 region has 14 residues. The DNA of the CDR3 is TGTGCCATCAGTGAGGGGTTAGTGGGGGATACGCAGTATTTT. This codes for CAISEGLVGDTQYF.

This clonotype showed up many times. CDR3 DNA sequence: TGTGCCAGCAGCGAGGGGGGTCACTCCTACGAGCAGTACTTC. As protein: CASSEGGHSYEQYF. The rearrangement links TRBV9 to TRBJ2-7, with D perhaps TRBD1 or TRBD2 (6 bases each). Trimming took 3 bases from V and 0 from J, leaving 10 bases between them. The CDR3 is 14 residues long. Germline V lookup: CDR1 SGDLS, CDR2 YYNGEE.

Many counts were recorded for this clonotype. This rearrangement joins TRBV2 to TRBJ2-7; the D gene is possibly TRBD2 (5 bases). Germline V gene sequence: CDR1 SNHLY, CDR2 FYNNEI. The length of the CDR3 is 14 residues. V lost 1 base and J 8 bases, leaving 15 bases between the germline ends. The CDR3 DNA is TGTGCCAGCAGTGAAGGGACTGGAGTTACTCAGCAGTACTTC. This encodes CASSEGTGVTQQYF.

The V call is TRBV29-1, the J call TRBJ1-5, with 7 positions matching TRBD1. Germline CDR1 SQVTM, CDR2 ANQGSEA. CDR3 length: 13 amino acids. The CDR3 reads CSPQTGSNQPQHF. In DNA, the CDR3 is TGCAGTCCCCAGACAGGGTCTAATCAGCCCCAGCATTTT.

This clonotype was counted at least ten times. The chain uses TRBV5-1 and TRBJ1-6; tentatively, D is TRBD1 (6 bases). V was pared by 6 bases and J by 7 bases, with 17 bases between. The CDR3 is made up of 15 amino acids. In germline, CDR1 is SGHRS, CDR2 YFSETQ. CDR3 bases: TGCGCCAGCACCTTAAGTGGCAGGGGCAATTCACCCCTCCACTTT. Its protein product is CASTLSGRGNSPLHF.

This sequence joins TRBV15 and TRBJ2-7, with TRBD2 matching 7 bases. Trimming at V came to 3 bases and at J to 6 bases, leaving 17 bases not matched to a gene. The CDR3 extends over 17 amino acids. Germline assignment: CDR1 LNHNV and CDR2 YYDKDF (reference sequence). The CDR3 DNA reads TGTGCCACCAGCAGGCTAAGAAGGGCGGGAGCCAGAGTCGAGCAGTACTTC. This encodes CATSRLRRAGARVEQYF.

The gene calls are TRBV10-3 and TRBJ2-2, with TRBD1 matching over 7 bases. Germline loops: CDR1 ENHRY, CDR2 SYGVKD. The CDR3 spans 16 residues. V shed 0 bases, J shed 4 bases, and the junction held 5 bases outside the gene matches. CDR3 nucleotide sequence: TGTGCCATCAGTGAGTCGGGACAGCTACTCACCGGGGAGCTGTTTTTT. It yields the protein CAISESGQLLTGELFF.

This clonotype was seen repeatedly, ten times or more. V gene TRBV6-1 combines with J gene TRBJ2-7, with 9 bases aligning to TRBD2. The CDR3 totals 15 residues. V shed 2 bases, J shed 4 bases, and the junction held 6 bases outside the gene matches. CDR1 is MNHNS and CDR2 is SASEGT in the germline V gene. The CDR3 loop is CASSEIWLAGYEQYF. CDR3 coding DNA: TGTGCCAGCAGTGAAATCTGGCTAGCGGGATACGAGCAGTACTTC.

V usage is TRBV20-1 and J usage is TRBJ2-7; D gene uncertain. CDR3 length equals 11 residues. Per germline, CDR1 DFQATT and CDR2 SNEGSKA (reference sequence). CDR3 DNA: TGCAGCCCGTCGGCGCGCTACGAGCAGTACTTC. Translating it yields CSPSARYEQYF.

There are many counts of this clonotype. The V gene is TRBV5-1, the J gene TRBJ1-1; D remains unclear. The CDR3 sequence is 13 residues long. The ends were cut back, 2 bases at V and 5 bases at J, with 10 bases in the middle. CDR1 is SGHRS, CDR2 YFSETQ, per germline. CDR3 sequence: CASSFGLGTEAFF. The CDR3 bases are TGCGCCAGCAGCTTCGGCCTGGGAACTGAAGCTTTCTTT.

This clonotype was seen at least ten times. The chain recombines TRBV10-3 with TRBJ2-7; 12 nucleotides line up with TRBD2. V gave up 7 bases and J gave up 7 bases; unmatched junction bases: 11. Germline V gene data show CDR1 as ENHRY and CDR2 as SYGVKD. The CDR3 covers 15 residues. CDR3 loop: CAITEGLAGSLEQYF. DNA for the CDR3: TGTGCCATCACCGAAGGACTAGCGGGATCCCTAGAGCAGTACTTC.

This clonotype was seen more than once but under ten times. The rearrangement joins TRBV7-9 to TRBJ2-3; perhaps TRBD1 as D (6 bases). The CDR3 contains 15 residues. Per the germline V gene, CDR1 is SEHNR and CDR2 is FQNEAQ (reference sequence). With 5 bases removed from V and 4 bases from J, the gap between germline ends came to 16 bases. The CDR3 region is CASSPSQGAADTQYF. Here the CDR3 DNA reads TGTGCCAGCAGCCCCTCACAGGGTGCAGCAGATACGCAGTATTTT.

The rearrangement uses TRBV9 and TRBJ1-5; TRBD1 aligns across 7 bases. The V gene end was trimmed by 7 bases and the J gene end by 8 bases; junction bases not matched to a gene: 12. The CDR3 length is 14 residues. Per the germline V gene, CDR1 is SGDLS and CDR2 is YYNGEE. The chain's CDR3 is CASGRGGAEKPQHF. DNA for the CDR3: TGTGCCAGCGGTAGAGGGGGCGCGGAGAAGCCCCAGCATTTT.

The V and J genes are TRBV5-1 and TRBJ2-7, with 10 bases that match TRBD2. Germline-derived CDR1 and CDR2 are SGHRS and YFSETQ. The CDR3 length is 14 residues. V was clipped by 3 bases and J by 6 bases; unmatched bases: 6. The CDR3 loop reads CASSSPGLASEQYF. The DNA of the CDR3 is TGCGCCAGCAGCTCCCCGGGACTAGCGAGCGAGCAGTACTTC.

V usage is TRBV9 and J usage is TRBJ2-5; D assignment may be TRBD1 or TRBD2 (5 bases each). Germline values: CDR1 SGDLS, CDR2 YYNGEE. V gave up 0 bases and J gave up 5 bases, with 8 bases separating them. There are 13 residues in the CDR3. The CDR3 is CASSVGGSETQYF. For the CDR3, the DNA is TGTGCCAGCAGCGTAGGGGGGAGCGAGACCCAGTACTTC.